This TCR beta chain was profiled in a study of T cells after yellow fever vaccination. They built TCR cDNA with 5'RACE template switching, a step that put in a universal primer site and UMIs. TCRdb ran MiXCR on the 5' RACE reads and lists one entry per CDR3 protein. The data contain 200,000 to 250,000 distinct CDR3 sequences, less than 9% of them singletons. Germline V gene sequence: CDR1 KGHSH, CDR2 LQKENI. The CDR3 length is 15 residues. V shed 3 bases and J shed 5 bases, with 14 bases lying between them. Study outcomes and limitations: Highly abundant clonotypes carried over from the bulk population could end up in FACS-sorted repertoires as contaminants.

Of note for this clonotype: Its cognate antigen is unknown.

This specimen was CD4+ T cells sorted from PBMCs, taken 15 days after the yellow fever booster vaccination. The source is a man between 25 and 39 years old who received the YFV17D yellow fever vaccine. The genes are TRBV18 and TRBJ2-1; no clear D gene. CDR3 residues: CASSPPNSTHNEQFF. The CDR3 nucleotides are TGTGCCAGCTCACCCCCGAATAGCACTCACAATGAGCAGTTCTTC.